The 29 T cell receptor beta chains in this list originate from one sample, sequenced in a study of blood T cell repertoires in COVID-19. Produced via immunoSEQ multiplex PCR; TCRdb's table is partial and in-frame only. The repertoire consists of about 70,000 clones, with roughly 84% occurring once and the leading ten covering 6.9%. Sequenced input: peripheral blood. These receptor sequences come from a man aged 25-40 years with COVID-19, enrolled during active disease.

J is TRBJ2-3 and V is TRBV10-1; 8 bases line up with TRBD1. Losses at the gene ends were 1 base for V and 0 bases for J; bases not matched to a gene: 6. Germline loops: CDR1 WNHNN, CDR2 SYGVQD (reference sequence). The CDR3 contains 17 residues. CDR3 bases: TGCGCCAGCAGTGAGTTTCAGGGGGCGATCAGCACAGATACGCAGTATTTT. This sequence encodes CASSEFQGAISTDTQYF.

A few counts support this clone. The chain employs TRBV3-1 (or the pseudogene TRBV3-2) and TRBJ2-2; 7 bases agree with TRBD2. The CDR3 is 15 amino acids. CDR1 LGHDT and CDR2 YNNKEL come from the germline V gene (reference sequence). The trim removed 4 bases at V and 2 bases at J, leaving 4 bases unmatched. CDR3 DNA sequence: TGTGCCAGCAGCCCGACTAGCCGAAACACCGGGGAGCTGTTTTTT. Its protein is CASSPTSRNTGELFF.

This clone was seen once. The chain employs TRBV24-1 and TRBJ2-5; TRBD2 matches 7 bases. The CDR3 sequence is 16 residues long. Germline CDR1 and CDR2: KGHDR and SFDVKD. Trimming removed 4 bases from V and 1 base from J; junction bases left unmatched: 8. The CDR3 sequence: CATSEGAGRTQETQYF. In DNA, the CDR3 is TGTGCCACCAGTGAAGGAGCGGGGAGGACCCAAGAGACCCAGTACTTC.

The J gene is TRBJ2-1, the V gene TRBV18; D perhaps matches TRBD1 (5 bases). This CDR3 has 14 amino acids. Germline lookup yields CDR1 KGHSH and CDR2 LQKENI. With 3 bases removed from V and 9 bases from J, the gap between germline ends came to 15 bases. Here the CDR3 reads CASSPSGHLREQFF. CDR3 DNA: TGTGCCAGCTCACCCTCAGGACACCTCCGTGAGCAGTTCTTC.

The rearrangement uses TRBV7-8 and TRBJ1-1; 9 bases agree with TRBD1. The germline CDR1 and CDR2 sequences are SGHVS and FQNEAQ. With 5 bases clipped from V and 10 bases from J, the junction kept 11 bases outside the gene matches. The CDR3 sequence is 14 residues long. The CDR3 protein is CASSLRDRVGLAFF. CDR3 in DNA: TGTGCCAGCAGCCTCCGGGACAGGGTTGGGTTAGCTTTCTTT.

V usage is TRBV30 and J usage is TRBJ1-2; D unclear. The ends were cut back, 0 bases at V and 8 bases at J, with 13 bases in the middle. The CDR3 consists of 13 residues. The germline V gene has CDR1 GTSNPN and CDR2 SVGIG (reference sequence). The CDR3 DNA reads TGTGCCTGGAGTGTTCAGGTTCGCTGGGGCTACACCTTC. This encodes CAWSVQVRWGYTF.

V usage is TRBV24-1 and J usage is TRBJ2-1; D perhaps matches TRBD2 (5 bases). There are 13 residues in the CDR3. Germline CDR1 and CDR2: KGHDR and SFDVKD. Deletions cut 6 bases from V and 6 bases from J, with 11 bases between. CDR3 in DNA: TGTGCCACCAGTCCCAGGACTGGCAATGAGCAGTTCTTC. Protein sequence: CATSPRTGNEQFF.

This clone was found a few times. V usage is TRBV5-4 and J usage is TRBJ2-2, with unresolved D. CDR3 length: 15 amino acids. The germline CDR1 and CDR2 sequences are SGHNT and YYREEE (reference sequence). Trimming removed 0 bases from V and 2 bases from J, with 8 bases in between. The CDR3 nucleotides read TGTGCCAGCAGCTTGGGGCAGGATAACACCGGGGAGCTGTTTTTT. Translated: CASSLGQDNTGELFF.

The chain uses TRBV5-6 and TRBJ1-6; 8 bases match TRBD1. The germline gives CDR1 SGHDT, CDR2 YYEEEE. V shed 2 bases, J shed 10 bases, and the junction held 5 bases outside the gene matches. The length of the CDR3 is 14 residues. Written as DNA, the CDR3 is TGTGCCAGCAGCTTAAGACAGGGGTCATCACCCCTCCACTTT. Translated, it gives CASSLRQGSSPLHF. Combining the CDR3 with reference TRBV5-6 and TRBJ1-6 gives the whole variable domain DAGVTQSPTHLIKTRGQQVTLRCSPKSGHDTVSWYQQALGQGPQFIFQYYEEEERQRGNFPDRFSGHQFPNYSSELNVNALLLGDSALYLCASSLRQGSSPLHFGNGTRLTVT.

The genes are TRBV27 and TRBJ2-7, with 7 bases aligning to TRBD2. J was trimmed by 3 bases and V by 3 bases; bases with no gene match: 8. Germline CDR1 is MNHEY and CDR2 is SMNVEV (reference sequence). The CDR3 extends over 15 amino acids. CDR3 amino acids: CASSFGGTLGYEQYF. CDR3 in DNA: TGTGCCAGCAGTTTCGGGGGGACCCTGGGCTACGAGCAGTACTTC.

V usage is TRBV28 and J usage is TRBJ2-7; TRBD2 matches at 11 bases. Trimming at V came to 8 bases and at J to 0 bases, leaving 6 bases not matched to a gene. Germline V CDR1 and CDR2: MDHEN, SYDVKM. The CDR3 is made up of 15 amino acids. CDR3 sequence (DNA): TGTGCCAGCTCAAATCTAGCGGGAGGCTCCTACGAGCAGTACTTC. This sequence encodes CASSNLAGGSYEQYF.

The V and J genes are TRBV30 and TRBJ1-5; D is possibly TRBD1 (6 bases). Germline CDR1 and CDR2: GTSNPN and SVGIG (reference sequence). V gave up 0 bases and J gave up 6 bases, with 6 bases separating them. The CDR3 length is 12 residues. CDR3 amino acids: CAWSVGAQPQHF. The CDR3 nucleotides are TGTGCCTGGAGTGTGGGGGCTCAGCCCCAGCATTTT.

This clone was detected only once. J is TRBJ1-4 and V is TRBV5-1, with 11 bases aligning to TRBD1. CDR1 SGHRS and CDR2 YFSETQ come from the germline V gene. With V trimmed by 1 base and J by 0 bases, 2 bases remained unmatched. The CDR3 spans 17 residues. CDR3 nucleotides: TGCGCCAGCAGCTTGAGGGGACAGGGGGCAACTAATGAAAAACTGTTTTTT. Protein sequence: CASSLRGQGATNEKLFF.

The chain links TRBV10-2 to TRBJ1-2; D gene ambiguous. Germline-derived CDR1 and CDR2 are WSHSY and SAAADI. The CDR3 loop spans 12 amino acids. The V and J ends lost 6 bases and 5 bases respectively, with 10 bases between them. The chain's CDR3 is CASRTDSYGYTF. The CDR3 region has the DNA TGCGCCAGCAGGACGGACTCTTATGGCTACACCTTC.

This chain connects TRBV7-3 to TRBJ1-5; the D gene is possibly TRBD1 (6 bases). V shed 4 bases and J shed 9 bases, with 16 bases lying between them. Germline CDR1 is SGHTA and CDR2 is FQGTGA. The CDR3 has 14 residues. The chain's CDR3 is CASSSQGREGPQHF. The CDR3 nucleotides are TGTGCCAGCAGCTCCCAGGGGAGGGAAGGGCCCCAGCATTTT.

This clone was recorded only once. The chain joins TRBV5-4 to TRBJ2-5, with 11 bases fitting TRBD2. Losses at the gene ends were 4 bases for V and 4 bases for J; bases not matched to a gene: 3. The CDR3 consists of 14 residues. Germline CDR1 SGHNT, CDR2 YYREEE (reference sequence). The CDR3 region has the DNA TGTGCCAGCAGCCCCACTAGCGGGAGAGAGACCCAGTACTTC. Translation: CASSPTSGRETQYF.

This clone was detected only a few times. CDR3 coding DNA: TGTGCCCGCACGGACATAACTAATGAAAAACTGTTTTTT. Residues: CARTDITNEKLFF. The chain carries TRBV30 and TRBJ1-4, with D possibly matching TRBD1 (5 bases). This CDR3 has 13 residues. Trimming took 8 bases from V and 1 from J, leaving 11 bases between them. Germline values: CDR1 GTSNPN, CDR2 SVGIG (reference sequence).

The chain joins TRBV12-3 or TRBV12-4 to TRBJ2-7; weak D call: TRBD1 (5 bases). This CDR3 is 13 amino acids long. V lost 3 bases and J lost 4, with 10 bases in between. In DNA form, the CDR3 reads TGTGCCAGCAGTTTCAGGGCCGAATACGAGCAGTACTTC. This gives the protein CASSFRAEYEQYF.

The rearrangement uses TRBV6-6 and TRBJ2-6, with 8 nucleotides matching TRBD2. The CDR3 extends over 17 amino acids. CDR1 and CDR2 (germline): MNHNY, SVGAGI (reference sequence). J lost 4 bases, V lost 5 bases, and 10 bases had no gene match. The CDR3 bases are TGTGCCAGCAGTCCCCGGGGGGGAGAGTTCGGGGCCAACGTCCTGACTTTC. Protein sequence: CASSPRGGEFGANVLTF.

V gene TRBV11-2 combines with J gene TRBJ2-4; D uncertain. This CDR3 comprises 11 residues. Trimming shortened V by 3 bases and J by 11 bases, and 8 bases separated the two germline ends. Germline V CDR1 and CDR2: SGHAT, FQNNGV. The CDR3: CASSFGTLQYF. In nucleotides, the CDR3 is TGTGCCAGCAGCTTTGGCACCCTTCAGTACTTC.

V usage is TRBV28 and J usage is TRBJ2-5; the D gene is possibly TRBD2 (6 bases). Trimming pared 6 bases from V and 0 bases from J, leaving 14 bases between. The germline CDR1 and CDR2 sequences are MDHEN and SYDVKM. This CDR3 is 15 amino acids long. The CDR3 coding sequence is TGTGCCAGCAGAGAAGGAGGGGCGTACCAAGAGACCCAGTACTTC. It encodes CASREGGAYQETQYF.

In DNA, the CDR3 is TGTGCCAGCAGCCGCGGTGGAGAGACCCAGTACTTC. Protein sequence: CASSRGGETQYF. The chain uses TRBV7-9 and TRBJ2-5; D gene ambiguous. Germline values: CDR1 SEHNR, CDR2 FQNEAQ (reference sequence). This CDR3 is built from 12 residues. V was shortened by 5 bases and J by 4 bases, with 8 bases between the two germline ends.

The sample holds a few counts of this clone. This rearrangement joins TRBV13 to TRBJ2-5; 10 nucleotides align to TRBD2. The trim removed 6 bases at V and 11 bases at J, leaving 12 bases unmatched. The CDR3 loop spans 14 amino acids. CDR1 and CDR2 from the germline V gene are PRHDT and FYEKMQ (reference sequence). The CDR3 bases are TGTGCCAGCAGGCCCCAGCAAGCGGGAGGGACTCAGTACTTC. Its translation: CASRPQQAGGTQYF.

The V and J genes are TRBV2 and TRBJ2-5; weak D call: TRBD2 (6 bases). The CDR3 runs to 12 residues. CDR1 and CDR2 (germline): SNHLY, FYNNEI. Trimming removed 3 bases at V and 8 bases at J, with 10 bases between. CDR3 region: CASSDGGATQYF. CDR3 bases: TGTGCCAGCAGTGACGGGGGAGCCACCCAGTACTTC. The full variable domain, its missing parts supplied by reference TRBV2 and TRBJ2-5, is EPEVTQTPSHQVTQMGQEVILRCVPISNHLYFYWYRQILGQKVEFLVSFYNNEISEKSEIFDDQFSVERPDGSNFTLKIRSTKLEDSAMYFCASSDGGATQYFGPGTRLLVL.

This CDR3 reads CASSPRATRTGNTEAFF. CDR3 sequence (DNA): TGTGCCAGCTCACCACGGGCAACGCGGACAGGGAACACTGAAGCTTTCTTT. The rearrangement joins TRBV18 to TRBJ1-1; 7 bases are shared with TRBD1. CDR1 and CDR2 (germline): KGHSH, LQKENI. J lost 1 base, V lost 1 base, and 9 bases had no gene match. CDR3 length: 17 amino acids.

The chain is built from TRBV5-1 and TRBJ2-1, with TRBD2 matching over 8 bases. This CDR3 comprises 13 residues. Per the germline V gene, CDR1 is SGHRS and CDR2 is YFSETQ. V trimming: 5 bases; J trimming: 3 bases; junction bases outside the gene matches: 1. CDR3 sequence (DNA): TGCGCCAGCAGAACTAGCGGCTACAATGAGCAGTTCTTC. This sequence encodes CASRTSGYNEQFF.

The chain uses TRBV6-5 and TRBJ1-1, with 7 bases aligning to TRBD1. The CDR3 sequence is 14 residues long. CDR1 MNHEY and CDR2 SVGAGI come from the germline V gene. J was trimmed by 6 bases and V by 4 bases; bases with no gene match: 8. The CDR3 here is CASSLPDRASEAFF. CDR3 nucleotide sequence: TGTGCCAGCAGTTTACCTGACAGGGCGTCTGAAGCTTTCTTT.

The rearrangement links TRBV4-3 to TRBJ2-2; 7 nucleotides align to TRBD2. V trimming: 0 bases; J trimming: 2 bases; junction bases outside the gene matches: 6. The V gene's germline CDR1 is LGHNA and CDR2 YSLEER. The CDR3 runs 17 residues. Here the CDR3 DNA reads TGCGCCAGCAGCCAAGATGACCCTAGCGGAAACACCGGGGAGCTGTTTTTT. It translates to CASSQDDPSGNTGELFF.

CDR3 region: CSASFAGELFF. Here the CDR3 DNA reads TGCAGTGCTAGTTTCGCCGGGGAGCTGTTTTTT. The genes are TRBV20-1 and TRBJ2-2; no definite D call. V lost 3 bases to trimming and J lost 6 bases, with 5 bases between them. Germline assignment: CDR1 DFQATT and CDR2 SNEGSKA (reference sequence). The CDR3 spans 11 residues.